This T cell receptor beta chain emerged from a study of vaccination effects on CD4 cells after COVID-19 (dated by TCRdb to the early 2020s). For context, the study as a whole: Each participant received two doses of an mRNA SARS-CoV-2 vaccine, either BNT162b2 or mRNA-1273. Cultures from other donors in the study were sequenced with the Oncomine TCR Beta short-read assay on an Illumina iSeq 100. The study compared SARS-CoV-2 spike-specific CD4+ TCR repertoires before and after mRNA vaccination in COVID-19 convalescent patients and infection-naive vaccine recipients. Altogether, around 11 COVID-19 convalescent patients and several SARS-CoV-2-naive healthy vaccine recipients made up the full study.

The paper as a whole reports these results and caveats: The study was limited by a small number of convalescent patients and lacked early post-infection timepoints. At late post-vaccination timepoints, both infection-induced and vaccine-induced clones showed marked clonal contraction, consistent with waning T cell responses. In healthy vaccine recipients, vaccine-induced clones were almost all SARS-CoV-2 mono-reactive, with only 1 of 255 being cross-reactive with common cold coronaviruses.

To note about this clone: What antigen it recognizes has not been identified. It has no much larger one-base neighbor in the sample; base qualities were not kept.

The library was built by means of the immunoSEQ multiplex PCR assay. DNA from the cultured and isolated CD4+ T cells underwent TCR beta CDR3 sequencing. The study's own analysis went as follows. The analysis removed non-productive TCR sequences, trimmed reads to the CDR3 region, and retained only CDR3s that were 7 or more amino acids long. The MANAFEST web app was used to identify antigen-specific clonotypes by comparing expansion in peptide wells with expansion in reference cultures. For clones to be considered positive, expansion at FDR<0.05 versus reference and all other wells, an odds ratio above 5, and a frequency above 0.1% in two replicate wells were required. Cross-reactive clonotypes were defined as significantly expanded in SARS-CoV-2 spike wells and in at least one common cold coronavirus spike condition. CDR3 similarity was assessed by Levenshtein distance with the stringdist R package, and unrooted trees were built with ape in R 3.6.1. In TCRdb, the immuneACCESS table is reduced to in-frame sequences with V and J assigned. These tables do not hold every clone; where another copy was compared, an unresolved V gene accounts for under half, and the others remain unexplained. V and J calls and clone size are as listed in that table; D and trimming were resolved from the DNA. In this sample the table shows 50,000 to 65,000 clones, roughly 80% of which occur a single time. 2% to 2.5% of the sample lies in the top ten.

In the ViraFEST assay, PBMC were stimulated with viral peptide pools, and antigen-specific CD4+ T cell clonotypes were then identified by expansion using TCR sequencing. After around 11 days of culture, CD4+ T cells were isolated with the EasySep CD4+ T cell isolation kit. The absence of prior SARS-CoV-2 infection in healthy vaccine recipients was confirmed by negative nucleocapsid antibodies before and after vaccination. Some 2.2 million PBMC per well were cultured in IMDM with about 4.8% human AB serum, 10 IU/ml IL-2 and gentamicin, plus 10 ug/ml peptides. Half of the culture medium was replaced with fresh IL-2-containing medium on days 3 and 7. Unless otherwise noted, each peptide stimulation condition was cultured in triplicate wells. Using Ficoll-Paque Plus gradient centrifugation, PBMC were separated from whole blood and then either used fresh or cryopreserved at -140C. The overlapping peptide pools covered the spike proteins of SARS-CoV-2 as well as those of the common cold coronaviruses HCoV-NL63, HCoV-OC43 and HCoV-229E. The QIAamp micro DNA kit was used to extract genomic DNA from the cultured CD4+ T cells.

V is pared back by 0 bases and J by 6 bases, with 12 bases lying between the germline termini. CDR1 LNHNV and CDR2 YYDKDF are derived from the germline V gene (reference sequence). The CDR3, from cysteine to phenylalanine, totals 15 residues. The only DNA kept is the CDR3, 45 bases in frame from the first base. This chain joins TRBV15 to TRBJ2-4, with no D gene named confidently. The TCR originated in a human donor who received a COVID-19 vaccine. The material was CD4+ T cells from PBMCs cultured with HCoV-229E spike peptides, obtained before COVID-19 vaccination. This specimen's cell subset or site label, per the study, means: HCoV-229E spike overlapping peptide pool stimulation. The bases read TGTGCCACCAGCAGAGATGGCAGTGGCCTAAACATTCAGTACTTC. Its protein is CATSRDGSGLNIQYF.